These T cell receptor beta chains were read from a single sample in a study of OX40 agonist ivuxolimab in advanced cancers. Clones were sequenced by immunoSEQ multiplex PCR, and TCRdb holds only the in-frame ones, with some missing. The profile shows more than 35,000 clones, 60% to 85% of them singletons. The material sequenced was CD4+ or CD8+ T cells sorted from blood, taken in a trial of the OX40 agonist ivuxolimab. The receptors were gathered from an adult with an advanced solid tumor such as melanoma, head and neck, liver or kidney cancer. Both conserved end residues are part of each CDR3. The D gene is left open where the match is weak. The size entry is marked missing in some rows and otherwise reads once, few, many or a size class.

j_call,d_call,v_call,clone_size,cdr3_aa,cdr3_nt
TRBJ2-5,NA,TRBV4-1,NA,CARTLGEAYQETQYF,TGCGCCAGAACGCTGGGGGAAGCGTACCAAGAGACCCAGTACTTC
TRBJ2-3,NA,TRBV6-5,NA,CASSYGGGLVDTQYF,TGTGCCAGCAGTTACGGAGGGGGCCTTGTAGATACGCAGTATTTT
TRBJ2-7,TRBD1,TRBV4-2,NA,CASSLGTGTETREQYF,TGTGCCAGCAGCTTGGGGACCGGGACAGAAACCCGCGAGCAGTACTTC
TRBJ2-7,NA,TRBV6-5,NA,CASSETGIYEQYF,TGTGCCAGCAGCGAAACAGGAATCTACGAGCAGTACTTC
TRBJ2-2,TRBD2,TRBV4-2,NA,CASSQRAGVANTGELFF,TGTGCCAGCAGCCAGAGAGCGGGGGTAGCGAACACCGGGGAGCTGTTTTTT
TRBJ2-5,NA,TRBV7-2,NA,CASSLAGKGGETQYF,TGTGCCAGCAGCTTGGCCGGGAAGGGGGGGGAGACCCAGTACTTC
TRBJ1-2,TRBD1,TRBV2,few,CASSNRDRDYGYTF,TGTGCCAGCAGTAACCGGGACAGGGACTATGGCTACACCTTC
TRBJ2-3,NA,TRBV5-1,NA,CASSLGSSVAVSDTQYF,TGCGCCAGCAGCTTGGGGTCTAGCGTAGCCGTTTCAGATACGCAGTATTTT
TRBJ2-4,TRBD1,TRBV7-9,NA,CASSLNRGSIQYF,TGTGCCAGCAGCTTAAACAGGGGAAGCATTCAGTACTTC
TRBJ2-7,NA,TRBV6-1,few,CASIFPRTYEQYF,TGTGCCAGCATCTTCCCGAGAACCTACGAGCAGTACTTC
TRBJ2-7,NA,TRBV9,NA,CASSVVDRPSEQYF,TGTGCCAGCAGCGTAGTGGACAGACCTTCCGAGCAGTACTTC
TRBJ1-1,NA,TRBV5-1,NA,CASSLGSGTEAFF,TGCGCCAGCAGCTTGGGTTCCGGCACTGAAGCTTTCTTT
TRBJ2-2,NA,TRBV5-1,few,CASRGARVGELFF,TGCGCCAGCCGGGGGGCCCGGGTCGGGGAGCTGTTTTTT
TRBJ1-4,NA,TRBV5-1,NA,CASSLEGTTTNEKLFF,TGCGCCAGCAGCTTGGAGGGGACAACAACTAATGAAAAACTGTTTTTT
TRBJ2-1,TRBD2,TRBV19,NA,CASIGGGYNEQFF,TGTGCCAGTATTGGGGGGGGCTACAATGAGCAGTTCTTC
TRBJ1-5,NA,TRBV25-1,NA,CASSDSSNQPQHF,TGTGCCAGCAGCGACAGTAGCAATCAGCCCCAGCATTTT
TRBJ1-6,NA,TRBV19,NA,CASTGVVASGALHF,TGTGCCAGTACTGGTGTCGTAGCCTCGGGGGCCCTCCACTTT
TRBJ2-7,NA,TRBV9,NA,CASSVDDVGYEQYF,TGTGCCAGCAGCGTAGACGACGTCGGCTACGAGCAGTACTTC
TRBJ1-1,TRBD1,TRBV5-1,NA,CASSSTGQGNTEAFF,TGCGCCAGCAGCTCGACGGGACAGGGGAACACTGAAGCTTTCTTT
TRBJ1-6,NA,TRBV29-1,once,CSVEFGVPGSPLHF,TGCAGCGTTGAATTTGGGGTCCCGGGGTCACCCCTCCACTTT
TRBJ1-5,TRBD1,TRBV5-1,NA,CASSLDGQGNQPQHF,TGCGCCAGCAGCTTGGATGGACAGGGCAATCAGCCCCAGCATTTT
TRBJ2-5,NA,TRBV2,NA,CASSESTLVGETQYF,TGTGCCAGCAGTGAGTCGACGCTGGTAGGAGAGACCCAGTACTTC
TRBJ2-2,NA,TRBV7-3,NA,CASSPGSPNTGELFF,TGTGCCAGCAGCCCAGGGTCACCTAACACCGGGGAGCTGTTTTTT
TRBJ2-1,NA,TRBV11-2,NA,CASSLVTQYNEQFF,TGTGCCAGCAGCTTAGTTACCCAGTACAATGAGCAGTTCTTC
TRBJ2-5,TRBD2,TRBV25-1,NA,CASHGGAETQYF,TGTGCCAGCCACGGGGGGGCAGAGACCCAGTACTTC
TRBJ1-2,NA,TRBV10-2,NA,CASRDQGLVYGYTF,TGCGCCAGCAGAGACCAGGGATTAGTCTATGGCTACACCTTC
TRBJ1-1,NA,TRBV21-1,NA,CASSIEGMRYTEAFF,TGTGCCAGCAGCATAGAGGGCATGAGGTACACTGAAGCTTTCTTT
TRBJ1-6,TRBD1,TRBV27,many,CASSVTGTGWSPLHF,TGTGCCAGCAGTGTAACAGGGACAGGGTGGTCACCCCTCCACTTT
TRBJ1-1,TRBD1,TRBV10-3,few,CAIRPPGQGSTEAFF,TGTGCCATCAGGCCGCCGGGACAGGGTTCCACTGAAGCTTTCTTT
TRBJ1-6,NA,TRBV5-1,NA,CASSFSGDSPLHF,TGCGCCAGCAGCTTCTCGGGTGATTCACCCCTCCACTTT
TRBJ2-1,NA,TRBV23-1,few,CASSSPLSSYNEQFF,TGCGCCAGCAGTTCCCCTCTGTCCTCCTACAATGAGCAGTTCTTC
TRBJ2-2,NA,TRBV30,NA,CAWNLGNTGELFF,TGTGCCTGGAATTTGGGAAACACCGGGGAGCTGTTTTTT
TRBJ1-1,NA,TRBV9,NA,CASSVFGHTEAFF,TGTGCCAGCAGCGTATTCGGGCACACTGAAGCTTTCTTT
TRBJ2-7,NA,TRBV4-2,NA,CASSLAGYEQYF,TGTGCCAGCAGCTTGGCCGGGTACGAGCAGTACTTC
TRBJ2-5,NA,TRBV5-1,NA,CASSSNPGETQYF,TGCGCCAGCAGCTCAAACCCCGGAGAGACCCAGTACTTC
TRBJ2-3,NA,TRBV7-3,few,CASSLIGGPTDTQYF,TGTGCCAGCAGCTTAATTGGGGGGCCCACAGATACGCAGTATTTT
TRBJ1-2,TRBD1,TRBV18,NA,CASSPRDRADGYTF,TGTGCCAGCTCACCCCGGGACAGGGCTGATGGCTACACCTTC
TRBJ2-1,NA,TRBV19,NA,CASSFYNEQFF,TGTGCCAGTAGTTTCTACAATGAGCAGTTCTTC
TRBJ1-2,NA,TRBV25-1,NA,CASSELEAGGYGYTF,TGTGCCAGCAGTGAATTGGAGGCTGGGGGGTATGGCTACACCTTC
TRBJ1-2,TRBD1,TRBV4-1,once,CASSQVTGQVYGYTF,TGCGCCAGCAGCCAAGTAACAGGACAGGTTTATGGCTACACCTTC
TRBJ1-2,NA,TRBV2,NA,CASSEAGPGFNNYGYTF,TGTGCCAGCAGTGAGGCCGGACCGGGGTTTAATAACTATGGCTACACCTTC
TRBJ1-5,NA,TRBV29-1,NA,CSVEEYSNQPQHF,TGCAGCGTTGAGGAATATAGCAATCAGCCCCAGCATTTT
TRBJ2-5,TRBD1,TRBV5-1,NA,CASSFFPGQGSGETQYF,TGCGCCAGCAGCTTTTTCCCGGGACAGGGAAGTGGAGAGACCCAGTACTTC
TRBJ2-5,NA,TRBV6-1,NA,CASSGTTATTETQYF,TGTGCCAGCAGTGGGACGACAGCCACGACAGAGACCCAGTACTTC
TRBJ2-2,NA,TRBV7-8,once,CASSLANRRTGELFF,TGTGCCAGCAGCTTAGCTAACAGGCGCACCGGGGAGCTGTTTTTT
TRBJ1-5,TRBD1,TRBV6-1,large,CASSEVTGSNQPQHF,TGTGCCAGCAGTGAAGTGACAGGGTCCAATCAGCCCCAGCATTTT